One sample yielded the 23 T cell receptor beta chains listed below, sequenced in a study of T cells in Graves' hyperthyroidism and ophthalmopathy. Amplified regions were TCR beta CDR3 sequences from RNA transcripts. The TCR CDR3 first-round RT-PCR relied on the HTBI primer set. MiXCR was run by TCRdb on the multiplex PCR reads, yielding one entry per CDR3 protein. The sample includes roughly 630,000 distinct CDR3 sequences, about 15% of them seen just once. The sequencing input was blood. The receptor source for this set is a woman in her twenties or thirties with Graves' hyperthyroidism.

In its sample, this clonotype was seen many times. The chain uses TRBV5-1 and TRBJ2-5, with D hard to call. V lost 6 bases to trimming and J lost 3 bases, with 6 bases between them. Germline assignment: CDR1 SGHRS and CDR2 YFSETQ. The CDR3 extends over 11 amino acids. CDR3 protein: CASTQEETQYF. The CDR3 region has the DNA TGCGCCAGCACTCAGGAAGAGACCCAGTACTTC.

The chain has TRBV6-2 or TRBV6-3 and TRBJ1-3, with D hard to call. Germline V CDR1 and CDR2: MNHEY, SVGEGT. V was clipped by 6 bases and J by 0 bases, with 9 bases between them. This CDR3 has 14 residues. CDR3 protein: CASRDSSSGNTIYF. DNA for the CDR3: TGTGCCAGCAGGGACTCAAGCTCTGGAAACACCATATATTTT.

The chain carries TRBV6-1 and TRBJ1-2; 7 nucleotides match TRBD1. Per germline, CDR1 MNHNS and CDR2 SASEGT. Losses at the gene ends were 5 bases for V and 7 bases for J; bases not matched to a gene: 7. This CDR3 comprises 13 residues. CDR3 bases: TGTGCCAGCAGTCGGGACAGAGCATTTGGCTACACCTTC. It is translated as CASSRDRAFGYTF.

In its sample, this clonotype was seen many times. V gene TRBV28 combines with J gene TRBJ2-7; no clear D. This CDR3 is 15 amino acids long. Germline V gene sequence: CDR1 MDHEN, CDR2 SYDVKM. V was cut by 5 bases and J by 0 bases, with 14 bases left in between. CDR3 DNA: TGTGCCAGCAGTGTCGGACGGGCATTCTCCTACGAGCAGTACTTC. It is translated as CASSVGRAFSYEQYF.

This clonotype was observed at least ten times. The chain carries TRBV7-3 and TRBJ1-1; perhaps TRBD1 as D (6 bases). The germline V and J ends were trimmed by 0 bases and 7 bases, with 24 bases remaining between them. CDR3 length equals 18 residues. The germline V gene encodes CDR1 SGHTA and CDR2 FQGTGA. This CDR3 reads CASSLTLNLPQGGVEAFF. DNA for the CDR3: TGTGCCAGCAGCTTAACGCTTAACCTCCCACAGGGAGGGGTTGAAGCTTTCTTT.

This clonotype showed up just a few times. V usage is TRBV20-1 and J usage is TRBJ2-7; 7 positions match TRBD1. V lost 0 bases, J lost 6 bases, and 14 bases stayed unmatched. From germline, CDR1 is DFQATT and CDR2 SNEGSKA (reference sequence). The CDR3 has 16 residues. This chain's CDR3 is CSARDPPTGTGSEQYF. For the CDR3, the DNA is TGCAGTGCTAGAGACCCACCGACAGGGACGGGATCCGAGCAGTACTTC.

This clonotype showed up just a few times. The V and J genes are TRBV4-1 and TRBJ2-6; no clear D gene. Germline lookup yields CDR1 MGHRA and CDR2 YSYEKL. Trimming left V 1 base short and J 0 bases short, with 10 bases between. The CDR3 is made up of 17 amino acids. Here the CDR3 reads CASSQGWVSSGANVLTF. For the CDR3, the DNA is TGCGCCAGCAGCCAAGGGTGGGTTAGCTCTGGGGCCAACGTCCTGACTTTC.

CDR3 in amino acids: CSARDRETGNEKLFF. The CDR3 DNA reads TGCAGTGCTAGAGATAGGGAGACAGGCAATGAAAAACTGTTTTTT. V usage is TRBV20-1 and J usage is TRBJ1-4; D perhaps matches TRBD1 (6 bases). Germline CDR1 is DFQATT and CDR2 is SNEGSKA (reference sequence). V dropped 0 bases and J dropped 5 bases, with 13 bases sitting between them. The CDR3 runs 15 residues.

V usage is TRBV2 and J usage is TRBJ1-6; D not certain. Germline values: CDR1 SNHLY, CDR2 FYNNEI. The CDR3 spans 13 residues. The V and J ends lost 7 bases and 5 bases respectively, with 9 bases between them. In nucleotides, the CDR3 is TGTGCCAGCAAGGTCCGGGATAATTCACCCCTCCACTTT. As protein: CASKVRDNSPLHF.

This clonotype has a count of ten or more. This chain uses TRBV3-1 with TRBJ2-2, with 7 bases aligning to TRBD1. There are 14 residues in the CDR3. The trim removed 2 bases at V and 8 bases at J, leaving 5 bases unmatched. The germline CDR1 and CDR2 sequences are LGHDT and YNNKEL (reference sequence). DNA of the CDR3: TGTGCCAGCAGCCAACGACAGGGAGAGGGGGAGCTGTTTTTT. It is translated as CASSQRQGEGELFF.

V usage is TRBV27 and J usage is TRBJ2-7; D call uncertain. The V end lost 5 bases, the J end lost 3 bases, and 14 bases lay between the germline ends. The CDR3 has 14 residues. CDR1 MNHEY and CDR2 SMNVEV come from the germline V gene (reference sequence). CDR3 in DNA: TGTGCCAGCAGTGGGCTGGTCACCAACTACGAGCAGTACTTC. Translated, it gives CASSGLVTNYEQYF.

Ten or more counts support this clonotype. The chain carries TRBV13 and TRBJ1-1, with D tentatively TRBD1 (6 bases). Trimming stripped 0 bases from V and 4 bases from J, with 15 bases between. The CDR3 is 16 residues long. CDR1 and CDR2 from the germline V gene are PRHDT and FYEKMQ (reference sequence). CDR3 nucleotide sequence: TGTGCCAGCAGCTTAGGTTTACAAGGAGGGGGCACTGAAGCTTTCTTT. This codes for CASSLGLQGGGTEAFF.

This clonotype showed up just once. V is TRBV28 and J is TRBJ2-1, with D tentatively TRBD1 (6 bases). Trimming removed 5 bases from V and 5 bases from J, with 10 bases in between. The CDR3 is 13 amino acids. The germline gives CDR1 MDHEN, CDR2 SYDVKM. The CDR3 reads CASSLTGHNEQFF. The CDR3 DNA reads TGTGCCAGCAGTCTGACAGGACACAATGAGCAGTTCTTC.

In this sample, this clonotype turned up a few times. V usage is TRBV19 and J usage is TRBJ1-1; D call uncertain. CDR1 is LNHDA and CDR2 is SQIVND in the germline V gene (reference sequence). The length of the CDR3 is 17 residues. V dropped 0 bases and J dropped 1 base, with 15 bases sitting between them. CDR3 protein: CASSIDYPTTSNTEAFF. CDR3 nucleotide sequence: TGTGCCAGTAGTATAGATTATCCGACGACTTCGAACACTGAAGCTTTCTTT.

The CDR3 nucleotides are TGTGCCACCAGCAGAGATTTACTCGGGAATTCGGAGAATGAAAAACTGTTTTTT. Protein product: CATSRDLLGNSENEKLFF. V and J are TRBV15 and TRBJ1-4; the D is unclear. Germline CDR1 LNHNV, CDR2 YYDKDF (reference sequence). V lost 0 bases to trimming and J lost 5 bases, with 19 bases between them. The CDR3 spans 18 residues.

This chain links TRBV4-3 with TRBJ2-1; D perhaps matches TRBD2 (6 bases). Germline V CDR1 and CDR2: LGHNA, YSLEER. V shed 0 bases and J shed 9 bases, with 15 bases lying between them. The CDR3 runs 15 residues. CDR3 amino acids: CASSQDLGGGGEQFF. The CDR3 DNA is TGCGCCAGCAGCCAAGATCTGGGGGGTGGTGGTGAGCAGTTCTTC.

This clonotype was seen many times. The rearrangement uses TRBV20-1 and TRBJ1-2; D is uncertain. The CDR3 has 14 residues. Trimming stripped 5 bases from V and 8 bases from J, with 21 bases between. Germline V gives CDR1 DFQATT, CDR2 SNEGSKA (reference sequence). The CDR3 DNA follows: TGCAGTGCTTTAAATCCGGGATCAATGCAGGGCTACACCTTC. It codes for CSALNPGSMQGYTF.

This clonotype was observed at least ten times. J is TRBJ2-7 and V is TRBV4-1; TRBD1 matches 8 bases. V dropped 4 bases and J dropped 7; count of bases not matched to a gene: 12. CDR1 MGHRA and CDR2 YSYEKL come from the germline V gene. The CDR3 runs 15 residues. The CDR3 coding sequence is TGCGCCAGCAGCCCCAGCCCAGGGGGCGCGGGGGAGCAGTACTTC. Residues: CASSPSPGGAGEQYF.

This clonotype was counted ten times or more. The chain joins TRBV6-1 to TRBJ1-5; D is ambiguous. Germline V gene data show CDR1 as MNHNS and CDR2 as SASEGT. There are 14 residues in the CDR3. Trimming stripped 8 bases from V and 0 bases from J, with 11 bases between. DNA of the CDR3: TGTGCCAGCCGGGAACTTTATAGCAATCAGCCCCAGCATTTT. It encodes CASRELYSNQPQHF.

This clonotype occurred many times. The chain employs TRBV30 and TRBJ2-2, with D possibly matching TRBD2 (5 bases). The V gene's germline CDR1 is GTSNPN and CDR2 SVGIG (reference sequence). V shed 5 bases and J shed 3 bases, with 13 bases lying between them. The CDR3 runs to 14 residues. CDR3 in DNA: TGTGCCTGGGTTGAACAAGCGGACACCGGGGAGCTGTTTTTT. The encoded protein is CAWVEQADTGELFF.

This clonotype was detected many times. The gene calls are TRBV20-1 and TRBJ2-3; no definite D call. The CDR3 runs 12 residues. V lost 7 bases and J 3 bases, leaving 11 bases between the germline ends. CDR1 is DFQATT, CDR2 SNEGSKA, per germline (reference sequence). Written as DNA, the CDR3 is TGCAGTGTTAGTACGGTAACAGATACGCAGTATTTT. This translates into CSVSTVTDTQYF.

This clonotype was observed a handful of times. The CDR3 DNA reads TGTGCCAGCAGTTTCCTTCGGACCAACTATGGCTACACCTTC. Amino acids: CASSFLRTNYGYTF. The chain carries TRBV28 and TRBJ1-2; D gene uncertain. The CDR3 has 14 amino acids. The V end was cut by 3 bases, the J end by 2 bases, with 10 bases between. CDR1 is MDHEN and CDR2 is SYDVKM in the germline V gene.

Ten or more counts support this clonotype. DNA of the CDR3: TGCGCCAGCAGCCCGTTCGATCGGCAGGGACAAGTTCCCACCTTC. This sequence encodes CASSPFDRQGQVPTF. V is TRBV5-1 and J is TRBJ1-2; D is possibly TRBD1 (6 bases). Per germline, CDR1 SGHRS and CDR2 YFSETQ. The CDR3 totals 15 residues. Trimming shortened V by 4 bases and J by 13 bases, and 26 bases separated the two germline ends.